The 25 T cell receptor beta chains given below trace back to one sample, sequenced in a study of blood T cell repertoires in COVID-19. TCRdb's table, derived via immunoSEQ multiplex PCR, lists solely in-frame clones and lacks some. The profile shows approximately 110,000 clones, around three quarters of them singletons. Material for sequencing was peripheral blood. These receptors all stem from a human donor in a cohort sampled during active or convalescent COVID-19.

The genes are TRBV7-9 and TRBJ2-3; D is unresolved. Trimming pared 4 bases from V and 3 bases from J, leaving 5 bases between. Germline V lookup: CDR1 SEHNR, CDR2 FQNEAQ (reference sequence). This CDR3 is 12 amino acids long. Here the CDR3 DNA reads TGTGCCAGCAGCTCCGAGACAGATACGCAGTATTTT. Translated: CASSSETDTQYF. Full variable domain (rest looked up from reference TRBV7-9 and TRBJ2-3): DTGVSQNPRHKITKRGQNVTFRCDPISEHNRLYWYRQTLGQGPEFLTYFQNEAQLEKSRLLSDRFSAERPKGSFSTLEIQRTEQGDSAMYLCASSSETDTQYFGPGTRLTVL.

The chain is built from TRBV2 and TRBJ2-5, with TRBD2 as a possible D gene (6 bases). The V and J ends lost 2 bases and 4 bases respectively, with 17 bases between them. This CDR3 has 16 residues. In germline, CDR1 is SNHLY, CDR2 FYNNEI. The CDR3 loop is CASSENWPGVVETQYF. CDR3 DNA: TGTGCCAGCAGTGAAAATTGGCCGGGAGTAGTAGAGACCCAGTACTTC.

The V and J genes are TRBV18 and TRBJ1-2; TRBD1 is a possible D gene (5 bases). This CDR3 is built from 12 residues. Germline-derived CDR1 and CDR2 are KGHSH and LQKENI. V dropped 6 bases and J dropped 7 bases, with 12 bases sitting between them. The CDR3: CASSPDIGGYTF. CDR3 in DNA: TGTGCCAGCTCGCCGGACATAGGTGGCTACACCTTC.

The chain joins TRBV10-3 to TRBJ2-1; possible D gene TRBD2, 5 bases. V dropped 6 bases and J dropped 3 bases, with 12 bases sitting between them. Looked up from germline, CDR1 is ENHRY and CDR2 is SYGVKD. CDR3 length: 14 residues. As DNA, the CDR3 is TGTGCCATCAGGGCAGCGGATATCTACAATGAGCAGTTCTTC. This sequence encodes CAIRAADIYNEQFF.

CDR3 in DNA: TGCGCCAGCAGCCAAGATATAGGGAGGGGCCGTTCTGGGGCCAACGTCCTGACTTTC. Its translation: CASSQDIGRGRSGANVLTF. The chain links TRBV4-3 to TRBJ2-6; 7 nucleotides line up with TRBD2. The CDR3 is made up of 19 amino acids. The V gene end was trimmed by 0 bases and the J gene end by 1 base; junction bases not matched to a gene: 9. Germline V CDR1 and CDR2: LGHNA, YSLEER.

A few counts support this clone. V usage is TRBV4-3 and J usage is TRBJ2-2, with 8 positions matching TRBD1. This CDR3 has 16 amino acids. V shed 0 bases and J 6 bases; nucleotides not matched to a gene: 6. CDR1 LGHNA and CDR2 YSLEER come from the germline V gene. The CDR3 is CASSQDYGQGAGELFF. The CDR3 DNA sequence: TGCGCCAGCAGCCAAGACTACGGACAGGGCGCCGGGGAGCTGTTTTTT.

This clone was recorded only once. The rearrangement links TRBV6-5 to TRBJ2-7; TRBD1 is a possible D gene (6 bases). Germline V lookup: CDR1 MNHEY, CDR2 SVGAGI. V was pared by 2 bases and J by 1 base, with 6 bases between. CDR3 length equals 13 residues. The CDR3 DNA reads as TGTGCCAGCAGTTACGGACAGTCCTACGAGCAGTACTTC. It codes for CASSYGQSYEQYF.

The rearrangement links TRBV29-1 to TRBJ1-5, with TRBD1 identical over 8 bases. Germline CDR1 SQVTM, CDR2 ANQGSEA. This CDR3 has 13 amino acids. Trimming removed 6 bases from V and 3 bases from J; junction bases left unmatched: 4. The CDR3 spells CSVRQGLNQPQHF. CDR3 coding DNA: TGCAGCGTGCGACAGGGGCTCAATCAGCCCCAGCATTTT.

This sequence joins TRBV11-2 and TRBJ2-7; 9 nucleotides agree with TRBD1. Germline lookup yields CDR1 SGHAT and CDR2 FQNNGV. This CDR3 comprises 15 residues. Unmatched junction bases numbered 9, after V lost 5 bases and J lost 4 bases. The CDR3 reads CASSKTDRGAYEQYF. The CDR3 DNA sequence: TGTGCCAGCAGCAAGACGGACAGGGGTGCATACGAGCAGTACTTC.

This clone was seen only a few times. CDR3 nucleotides: TGTGCCAGCCGACCTTCTGTGGGAGTAGCCAAAAACATTCAGTACTTC. Protein: CASRPSVGVAKNIQYF. The gene calls are TRBV27 and TRBJ2-4, with D tentatively TRBD2 (5 bases). V lost 8 bases and J 0 bases, leaving 17 bases between the germline ends. Germline V lookup: CDR1 MNHEY, CDR2 SMNVEV (reference sequence). The CDR3 is 16 amino acids.

The chain is built from TRBV7-8 and TRBJ2-5; possible D gene TRBD2, 5 bases. The CDR3 contains 15 residues. The ends were cut back, 6 bases at V and 1 base at J, with 15 bases in the middle. The germline gives CDR1 SGHVS, CDR2 FQNEAQ. In nucleotides, the CDR3 is TGTGCCAGCAGAGAGCACGGGGTCGTCCAAGAGACCCAGTACTTC. Residues: CASREHGVVQETQYF.

Here the CDR3 DNA reads TGCAGTGCTAGTACTAGCGGGAGGGCCGCGTCCTACAATGAGCAGTTCTTC. The encoded protein is CSASTSGRAASYNEQFF. The chain uses TRBV20-1 and TRBJ2-1; 13 bases match TRBD2. Germline V lookup: CDR1 DFQATT, CDR2 SNEGSKA (reference sequence). CDR3 length: 17 residues. V was clipped by 3 bases and J by 1 base; unmatched bases: 6.

This clone was detected only once. V and J are TRBV9 and TRBJ1-3; 7 positions match TRBD1. The trim removed 4 bases at V and 8 bases at J, leaving 9 bases unmatched. This CDR3 is built from 14 residues. Germline V lookup: CDR1 SGDLS, CDR2 YYNGEE. This chain's CDR3 is CASSKEDRRDTIYF. Here the CDR3 DNA reads TGTGCCAGCAGCAAAGAGGACAGGAGGGACACCATATATTTT.

The V call is TRBV7-8, the J call TRBJ1-6, with D perhaps matching TRBD1 (5 bases). From germline, CDR1 is SGHVS and CDR2 FQNEAQ. The CDR3 extends over 13 amino acids. Trimming took off 8 bases at V and 9 bases at J, with 14 bases between the two ends. CDR3 loop: CASLADTASPLHF. CDR3 DNA sequence: TGTGCCAGCCTAGCGGACACCGCTTCACCCCTCCACTTT.

The CDR3 loop is CASSPETGEVTDTQYF. DNA for the CDR3: TGTGCCAGCAGCCCGGAGACAGGGGAAGTCACAGATACGCAGTATTTT. This rearrangement joins TRBV7-8 to TRBJ2-3, with 8 positions matching TRBD1. The CDR3 is 16 residues long. The V segment lost 5 bases and the J segment 2 bases; nucleotides outside the gene matches: 9. Germline V lookup: CDR1 SGHVS, CDR2 FQNEAQ.

The count of this clone is one. The V and J genes are TRBV7-9 and TRBJ1-2, with 7 bases aligning to TRBD1. J gave up 6 bases and V 1 base, and 5 bases lay outside the gene matches. The CDR3 is 14 residues long. Per germline, CDR1 SEHNR and CDR2 FQNEAQ (reference sequence). The CDR3: CASSLDRGSDGYTF. CDR3 DNA sequence: TGTGCCAGCAGCTTAGACAGGGGAAGCGATGGCTACACCTTC.

This clone was counted at least ten times. This rearrangement joins TRBV4-3 to TRBJ1-1, with D hard to call. Germline assignment: CDR1 LGHNA and CDR2 YSLEER. The V gene lost 0 bases and the J gene lost 0 bases, with 8 bases spanning the gap. There are 15 residues in the CDR3. The CDR3 DNA follows: TGCGCCAGCAGCCAAGATGTGGGCATGAACACTGAAGCTTTCTTT. Translating gives CASSQDVGMNTEAFF.

The chain links TRBV18 to TRBJ2-3; 7 bases match TRBD1. This CDR3 is 13 amino acids long. CDR1 is KGHSH and CDR2 is LQKENI in the germline V gene. V was clipped by 10 bases and J by 3 bases; unmatched bases: 7. CDR3 sequence (DNA): TGTGCCACCATGGACAGGAGAACAGATACGCAGTATTTT. This codes for CATMDRRTDTQYF.

The chain combines TRBV2 with TRBJ2-2; TRBD1 agrees at 7 bases. V was clipped by 2 bases and J by 6 bases; unmatched bases: 0. The CDR3 spans 13 residues. CDR1 and CDR2 from the germline V gene are SNHLY and FYNNEI. The CDR3 here is CASSEQGAGELFF. The CDR3 nucleotides read TGTGCCAGCAGTGAACAGGGGGCCGGGGAGCTGTTTTTT.

The J gene is TRBJ2-7, the V gene TRBV4-1; 7 nucleotides line up with TRBD1. Trimming removed 3 bases from V and 0 bases from J; junction bases left unmatched: 5. Germline assignment: CDR1 MGHRA and CDR2 YSYEKL. The CDR3 runs to 15 residues. In nucleotides, the CDR3 is TGCGCCAGCAGCCATGTAGACAGGGACTCCTACGAGCAGTACTTC. This translates into CASSHVDRDSYEQYF.

V gene TRBV27 combines with J gene TRBJ1-6; 8 nucleotides align to TRBD1. This CDR3 region has 15 residues. Germline values: CDR1 MNHEY, CDR2 SMNVEV (reference sequence). The trim removed 2 bases at V and 7 bases at J, leaving 4 bases unmatched. CDR3 bases: TGTGCCAGCAGTTTAGGGGACAGGTGGAATTCACCCCTCCACTTT. It yields the protein CASSLGDRWNSPLHF.

In this sample, this clone turned up once. V is TRBV4-3 and J is TRBJ1-5; TRBD1 matches at 9 bases. Germline V gene data show CDR1 as LGHNA and CDR2 as YSLEER. The CDR3 is 17 amino acids. Germline trimming cut 0 bases from V and 2 bases from J; bases unmatched to any gene: 5. The CDR3 DNA is TGCGCCAGCAGCCAAGATCTGACAGGGGGAGGCAATCAGCCCCAGCATTTT. This encodes CASSQDLTGGGNQPQHF.

The chain links TRBV28 to TRBJ2-3; 10 bases match TRBD2. V shed 3 bases and J 1 base; nucleotides not matched to a gene: 10. The CDR3 spans 18 residues. In germline, CDR1 is MDHEN, CDR2 SYDVKM. The CDR3 DNA is TGTGCCAGCAGTTTTACACCCTTTCTAGCGGGGGGCACAGATACGCAGTATTTT. Encoded protein: CASSFTPFLAGGTDTQYF.

This clone was seen only once. The chain links TRBV9 to TRBJ2-7, with 12 nucleotides matching TRBD2. The CDR3 runs 19 residues. The trim removed 4 bases at V and 7 bases at J, leaving 21 bases unmatched. Germline CDR1 SGDLS, CDR2 YYNGEE. CDR3 DNA: TGTGCCAGCAGCCCCCGGGACACTTTAAGACTAGCGGGAGAAGGTGAGCAGTACTTC. Its protein is CASSPRDTLRLAGEGEQYF.

The rearrangement joins TRBV28 to TRBJ2-5; 7 bases agree with TRBD1. The length of the CDR3 is 13 residues. The V gene's germline CDR1 is MDHEN and CDR2 SYDVKM. J gave up 4 bases and V 3 bases, and 2 bases lay outside the gene matches. Written as DNA, the CDR3 is TGTGCCAGCAGTTTTTGGACAGGAGAGACCCAGTACTTC. Translating gives CASSFWTGETQYF.